This T cell receptor beta chain was profiled in a study of human T cells and chemical hapten exposure. Study summary: Slight volume differences across pooled libraries mainly accounted for varying per-sample TCR yields. Study results and caveats: The immune response of these alopecia patients might not match healthy individuals'.

TCRdb processed the RACE reads anew with MiXCR; each CDR3 protein has one entry. The sample has roughly 100,000 distinct CDR3 sequences; roughly 9.6% are singletons. The V and J ends lost 4 bases and 3 bases respectively, with 15 bases between them. CDR1 is KGHSH and CDR2 is LQKENI in the germline V gene. The CDR3 is made up of 15 amino acids. Time point given: patch test 1, 2 weeks after DPC sensitization. Treatment meaning: therapeutic diphenylcyclopropenone sensitization with weekly scalp DPC. On this clonotype itself: Its antigen is unknown.

V gene TRBV18 combines with J gene TRBJ2-5; no clear D gene. This material consisted of whole blood, taken in connection with sensitization to the hapten diphenylcyclopropenone (DPC). This TCR came from a woman aged 40 to 49 with alopecia areata. Some clones in this sample may be carry-over from other donors' samples. The CDR3 region has the DNA TGTGCCAGCTCACGCCACAAGGACGCCAAAGAGACCCAGTACTTC. Residues: CASSRHKDAKETQYF.